What follows are 19 T cell receptor beta chains derived from one specimen sequenced in a study of CD8+ T cells in alopecia areata. The authors extracted RNA and reverse transcribed it into cDNA as the sequencing template. The repertoire was sequenced with immunoSEQ multiplex PCR; TCRdb's copy has only in-frame clones and lacks some. The profile shows about 180,000 clones, around 51% of them singletons. As for treatment: oral pan-JAK inhibitor, 5-10 mg twice daily. The starting material was CD8+ T cells sorted from blood, obtained at approximately week 51, from a patient treated with tofacitinib. The receptors here all came from a human donor with alopecia areata.

This clone was seen a handful of times. This chain links TRBV4-1 with TRBJ2-2; D perhaps matches TRBD2 (5 bases). The V end was cut by 7 bases, the J end by 3 bases, with 18 bases between. CDR1 and CDR2 from the germline V gene are MGHRA and YSYEKL. The CDR3 is 16 residues long. The CDR3 DNA follows: TGCGCCAGCACCCTGAGGGCCTTCCAGGACACCGGGGAGCTGTTTTTT. Translation gives CASTLRAFQDTGELFF.

V usage is TRBV5-1 and J usage is TRBJ1-2, with D possibly matching TRBD1 (5 bases). V lost 4 bases and J 2 bases, leaving 9 bases between the germline ends. The CDR3 consists of 13 residues. The germline V gene encodes CDR1 SGHRS and CDR2 YFSETQ. CDR3 sequence: CASSLDSNYGYTF. CDR3 nucleotide sequence: TGCGCCAGCAGCCTAGACAGCAACTATGGCTACACCTTC.

J is TRBJ2-2 and V is TRBV2; D gene uncertain. Germline CDR1 is SNHLY and CDR2 is FYNNEI. The CDR3 sequence is 14 residues long. The ends were cut back, 4 bases at V and 5 bases at J, with 11 bases in the middle. The CDR3 DNA is TGTGCCAGCAGTGTGGGCCCGCGGACCGGGGAGCTGTTTTTT. Translation: CASSVGPRTGELFF.

In nucleotides, the CDR3 is TGCGCCAGCAGTTGGCAGTCGAAGGACTATGGCTACACCTTC. Translating gives CASSWQSKDYGYTF. V usage is TRBV5-1 and J usage is TRBJ1-2; unclear D gene. Per the germline V gene, CDR1 is SGHRS and CDR2 is YFSETQ. CDR3 length: 14 amino acids. V was trimmed by 5 bases and J by 3 bases, leaving 14 bases between them.

The V gene is TRBV7-8, the J gene TRBJ2-7; D gene uncertain. The germline V gene encodes CDR1 SGHVS and CDR2 FQNEAQ. This CDR3 contains 13 residues. V dropped 2 bases and J dropped 2 bases, with 7 bases sitting between them. The CDR3 DNA sequence: TGTGCCAGCAGCTTACCCGACACCTACGAGCAGTACTTC. Translation: CASSLPDTYEQYF.

As to this clone: This specimen includes other DNA sequences encoding the same CDR3. The gene calls are TRBV27 and TRBJ1-1; D is unclear. V lost 2 bases, J lost 0 bases, and 4 bases lay in between. Germline assignment: CDR1 MNHEY and CDR2 SMNVEV (reference sequence). There are 13 residues in the CDR3. In nucleotides, the CDR3 is TGTGCCAGCAGTTTAGGTATGAACACTGAAGCTTTCTTT. Its protein product is CASSLGMNTEAFF.

This clone was picked up one time. The rearrangement uses TRBV30 and TRBJ2-5, with a weak D call TRBD1 (5 bases). The CDR3 spans 16 residues. From germline, CDR1 is GTSNPN and CDR2 SVGIG (reference sequence). V was trimmed by 0 bases and J by 5 bases, leaving 19 bases between them. The chain's CDR3 is CAWSVGLDAPKETQYF. CDR3 nucleotide sequence: TGTGCCTGGAGTGTGGGGCTGGACGCACCCAAGGAGACCCAGTACTTC.

A note on this clone: Other DNA sequences in this sample translate to the same CDR3. This sequence joins TRBV5-1 and TRBJ2-6; the D is unclear. Trimming stripped 4 bases from V and 0 bases from J, with 8 bases between. Germline V CDR1 and CDR2: SGHRS, YFSETQ. The CDR3 length is 15 residues. CDR3 protein: CASSPTDSGANVLTF. DNA for the CDR3: TGCGCCAGCAGCCCCACGGACTCTGGGGCCAACGTCCTGACTTTC. The full variable domain, with the rest looked up from reference TRBV5-1 and TRBJ2-6, is KAGVTQTPRYLIKTRGQQVTLSCSPISGHRSVSWYQQTPGQGLQFLFEYFSETQRNKGNFPGRFSGRQFSNSRSEMNVSTLELGDSALYLCASSPTDSGANVLTFGAGSRLTVL.

The chain employs TRBV15 and TRBJ2-1; tentatively, D is TRBD2 (6 bases). Germline V gene lookup returns CDR1 LNHNV and CDR2 YYDKDF (reference sequence). Trimming took off 7 bases at V and 5 bases at J, with 12 bases between the two ends. CDR3 length equals 13 residues. The CDR3, as DNA: TGTGCCACCACGGCGGGGCCCGACAATGAGCAGTTCTTC. Translating gives CATTAGPDNEQFF. The entire variable domain, with the rest obtained from reference TRBV15 and TRBJ2-1, is as follows: DAMVIQNPRYQVTQFGKPVTLSCSQTLNHNVMYWYQQKSSQAPKLLFHYYDKDFNNEADTPDNFQSRRPNTSFCFLDIRSPGLGDTAMYLCATTAGPDNEQFFGPGTRLTVL.

This chain connects TRBV30 to TRBJ2-2, with a tentative D call TRBD1 (5 bases). The V end was cut by 5 bases, the J end by 0 bases, with 10 bases between. The CDR3 consists of 14 residues. Germline lookup yields CDR1 GTSNPN and CDR2 SVGIG (reference sequence). The CDR3 region has the DNA TGTGCCTGGGACAGAATCGCGAACACCGGGGAGCTGTTTTTT. Translation: CAWDRIANTGELFF.

This clone showed up just once. This chain connects TRBV4-2 to TRBJ1-2; D is undetermined. This CDR3 has 12 residues. Looked up from germline, CDR1 is LGHNA and CDR2 is YNFKEQ. Trimming removed 0 bases at V and 6 bases at J, with 5 bases between. CDR3 loop: CASSQDTNGYTF. The CDR3 DNA reads as TGTGCCAGCAGCCAAGATACGAATGGCTACACCTTC.

The chain uses TRBV27 and TRBJ2-7; D may correspond to TRBD1 or TRBD2 (5 bases each). CDR3 size: 14 residues. Germline CDR1 MNHEY, CDR2 SMNVEV (reference sequence). Trimming shortened V by 3 bases and J by 5 bases, and 14 bases separated the two germline ends. The chain's CDR3 is CASSLPGRLDEQYF. The CDR3 bases are TGTGCCAGCAGTTTGCCAGGGAGACTGGACGAGCAGTACTTC.

This sequence joins TRBV7-9 and TRBJ2-7, with TRBD1 matching 11 bases. This CDR3 has 14 amino acids. V lost 5 bases and J lost 3; bases outside the gene matches: 3. The germline V gene has CDR1 SEHNR and CDR2 FQNEAQ (reference sequence). CDR3 protein: CASSPGTGGYEQYF. The CDR3 DNA sequence: TGTGCCAGCAGCCCCGGGACAGGGGGCTACGAGCAGTACTTC.

This clone was detected a few times. The rearrangement joins TRBV27 to TRBJ2-3; 9 bases agree with TRBD2. Germline trimming cut 3 bases from V and 0 bases from J; bases unmatched to any gene: 4. Germline values: CDR1 MNHEY, CDR2 SMNVEV (reference sequence). The CDR3 sequence is 16 residues long. The CDR3, as DNA: TGTGCCAGCAGTTTGGGCGGGGGGGTAAGCACAGATACGCAGTATTTT. Its translation: CASSLGGGVSTDTQYF.

This clone has just one count. The chain uses TRBV5-4 and TRBJ2-1, with D uncertain. Trimming removed 3 bases at V and 0 bases at J, with 10 bases between. This CDR3 comprises 15 residues. CDR1 is SGHNT and CDR2 is YYREEE in the germline V gene (reference sequence). The CDR3 sequence: CASSSTGGSYNEQFF. The CDR3 DNA reads TGTGCCAGCAGCTCTACCGGCGGCTCCTACAATGAGCAGTTCTTC. Complete variable domain (other parts from reference TRBV5-4 and TRBJ2-1): ETGVTQSPTHLIKTRGQQVTLRCSSQSGHNTVSWYQQALGQGPQFIFQYYREEENGRGNFPPRFSGLQFPNYSSELNVNALELDDSALYLCASSSTGGSYNEQFFGPGTRLTVL.

The V and J genes are TRBV27 and TRBJ1-2; D is possibly TRBD1 (5 bases). Germline V gene lookup returns CDR1 MNHEY and CDR2 SMNVEV (reference sequence). This CDR3 contains 14 residues. With 1 base removed from V and 3 bases from J, the gap between germline ends came to 9 bases. The CDR3 bases are TGTGCCAGCAGTTTATTTGGGGGAGACTATGGCTACACCTTC. Translating it yields CASSLFGGDYGYTF.

This clone was found a few times. V and J are TRBV13 and TRBJ2-7; 8 positions match TRBD2. In germline, CDR1 is PRHDT, CDR2 FYEKMQ (reference sequence). The CDR3 has 15 amino acids. The V and J ends lost 5 bases and 2 bases, in that order; junction bases with no gene match: 8. Here the CDR3 reads CASSQSTSGAYEQYF. In DNA form, the CDR3 reads TGTGCCAGCAGCCAGAGCACTAGCGGTGCCTACGAGCAGTACTTC. The entire variable domain, with the rest obtained from reference TRBV13 and TRBJ2-7, is as follows: AAGVIQSPRHLIKEKRETATLKCYPIPRHDTVYWYQQGPGQDPQFLISFYEKMQSDKGSIPDRFSAQQFSDYHSELNMSSLELGDSALYFCASSQSTSGAYEQYFGPGTRLTVT.

This CDR3 is CASGLVGVRATEGIQYF. CDR3 nucleotide sequence: TGTGCTAGTGGTTTGGTCGGGGTGAGGGCAACGGAGGGCATTCAGTACTTC. This rearrangement joins TRBV12-5 to TRBJ2-4, with a possible D match to TRBD2 (6 bases). V was clipped by 0 bases and J by 9 bases, with 21 bases between them. The CDR3 sequence is 17 residues long. Germline CDR1 LGHNT, CDR2 FRNRAP.

V usage is TRBV5-6 and J usage is TRBJ2-2, with no clear D. Trimming took 2 bases from V and 4 from J, leaving 6 bases between them. This CDR3 comprises 13 residues. Germline V gene sequence: CDR1 SGHDT, CDR2 YYEEEE. Here the CDR3 DNA reads TGTGCCAGCAGCTTTTCGTCCACCGGGGAGCTGTTTTTT. It codes for CASSFSSTGELFF.